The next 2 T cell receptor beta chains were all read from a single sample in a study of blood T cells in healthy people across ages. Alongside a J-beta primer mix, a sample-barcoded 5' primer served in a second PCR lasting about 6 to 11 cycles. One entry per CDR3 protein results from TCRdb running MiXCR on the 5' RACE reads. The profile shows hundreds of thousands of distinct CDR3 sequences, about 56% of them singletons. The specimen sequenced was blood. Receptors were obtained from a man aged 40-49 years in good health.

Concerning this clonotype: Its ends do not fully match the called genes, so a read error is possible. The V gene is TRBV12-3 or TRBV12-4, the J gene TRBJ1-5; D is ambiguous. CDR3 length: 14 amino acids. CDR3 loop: CGSSPRATNQPQHF. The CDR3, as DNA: TGTGGCAGCAGCCCTAGGGCAACCAATCAGCCCCAGCATTTT.

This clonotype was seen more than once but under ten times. CDR3 DNA sequence: TGTGCCATCAGCCCTTGGACAGGGGGTTACTACGAGCAGTACTTC. It specifies CAISPWTGGYYEQYF. This chain joins TRBV10-3 and TRBJ2-7, with TRBD1 matching 10 bases. The CDR3 totals 15 residues. The germline gives CDR1 ENHRY, CDR2 SYGVKD. The ends lost 6 bases at V and 3 bases at J; junction bases unmatched: 8.